Below, one T cell receptor beta chain is given with its context. There is no known antigen for this receptor. Qualities for individual bases were not recorded, and no much larger clone is one base off. These data come from a study of T cell changes during pregnancy in multiple sclerosis (dated by TCRdb to about 2019). About the investigation overall: Changes in the T cell repertoire over the course of pregnancy were examined in this study in women with multiple sclerosis.

Libraries were made using the immunoSEQ multiplex PCR assay. Here the immuneACCESS table is served through TCRdb, limited to in-frame sequences with V and J called. Missing clones are a known gap in these copies; in checked studies unresolved V genes cover under half, and the rest lacks a known reason. The sample table shows some 27,000 clones, and 89% are seen once. The ten largest account for about 0.8% of the sample. At the junction V is shortened by 5 bases and J by 1 base, with 12 bases in between. The CDR3 contains 16 residues, cysteine and phenylalanine counted. The retained sequence is limited to the CDR3, 48 bases, with the frame set at the first base. CDR1 and CDR2 are read off the germline V gene as SGHAT and FQNNGV.

The sequencing used CD4+ T cells from peripheral blood mononuclear cells, collected in the second trimester of pregnancy. Recombination linked TRBV11-2 to TRBJ2-6, with the D gene uncertain. The source is a female donor with multiple sclerosis, enrolled in a pregnancy study. Here is the DNA: TGTGCCAGCAGCCCAGGTAGTCTATCTGGGGCCAACGTCCTGACTTTC. This encodes CASSPGSLSGANVLTF.